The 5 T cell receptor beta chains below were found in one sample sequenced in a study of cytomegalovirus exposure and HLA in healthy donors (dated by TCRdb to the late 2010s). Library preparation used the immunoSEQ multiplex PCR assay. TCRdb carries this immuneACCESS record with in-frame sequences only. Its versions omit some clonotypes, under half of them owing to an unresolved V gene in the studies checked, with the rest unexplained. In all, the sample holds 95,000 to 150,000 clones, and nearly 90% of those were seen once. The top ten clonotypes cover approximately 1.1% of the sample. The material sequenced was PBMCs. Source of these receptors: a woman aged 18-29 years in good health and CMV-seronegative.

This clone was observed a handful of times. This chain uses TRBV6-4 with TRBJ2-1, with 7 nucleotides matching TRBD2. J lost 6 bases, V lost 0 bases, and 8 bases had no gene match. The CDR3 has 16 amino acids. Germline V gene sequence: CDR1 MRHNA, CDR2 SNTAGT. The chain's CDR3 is CASSDSTAGEPNEQFF. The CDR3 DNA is TGTGCCAGCAGTGACTCGACCGCGGGAGAGCCCAATGAGCAGTTCTTC.

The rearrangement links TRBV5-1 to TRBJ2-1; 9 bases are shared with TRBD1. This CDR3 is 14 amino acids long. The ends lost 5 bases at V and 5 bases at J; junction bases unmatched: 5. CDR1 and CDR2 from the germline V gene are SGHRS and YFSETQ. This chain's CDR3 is CASRSRDRDNEQFF. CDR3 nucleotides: TGCGCCAGCAGATCCCGGGACAGGGACAATGAGCAGTTCTTC.

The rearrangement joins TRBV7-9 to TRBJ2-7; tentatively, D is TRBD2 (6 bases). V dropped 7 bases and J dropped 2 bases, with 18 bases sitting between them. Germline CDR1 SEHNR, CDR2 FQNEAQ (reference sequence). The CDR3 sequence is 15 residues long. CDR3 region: CASNRGALPPYEQYF. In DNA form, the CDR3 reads TGTGCCAGCAACCGCGGGGCGCTCCCTCCCTACGAGCAGTACTTC.

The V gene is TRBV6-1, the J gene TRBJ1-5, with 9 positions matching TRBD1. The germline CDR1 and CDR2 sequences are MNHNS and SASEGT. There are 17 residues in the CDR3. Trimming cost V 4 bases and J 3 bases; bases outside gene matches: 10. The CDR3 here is CASSVTGTGINNQPQHF. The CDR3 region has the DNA TGTGCCAGCAGTGTCACCGGGACAGGGATAAACAATCAGCCCCAGCATTTT.

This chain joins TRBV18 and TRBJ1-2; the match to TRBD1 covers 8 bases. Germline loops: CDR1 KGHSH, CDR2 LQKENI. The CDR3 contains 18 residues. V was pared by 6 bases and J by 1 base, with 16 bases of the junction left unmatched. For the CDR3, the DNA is TGTGCCAGCTCTCCCGGGACAGGCGGCAAATACCTTAACTATGGCTACACCTTC. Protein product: CASSPGTGGKYLNYGYTF.